The rows below give T cell receptor beta chains drawn from one sample of a study of monozygotic twins with inflammatory bowel disease. Using the 5' RACE reads, TCRdb records one entry per CDR3 protein without DNA. This sample's table reports a few hundred thousand distinct CDR3 sequences. Sequenced material: blood. These receptors came from a human donor with ulcerative colitis or Crohn's disease, or a healthy co-twin of an affected twin (not recorded which). CDR3s include the opening cysteine and the closing phenylalanine or tryptophan.

cdr3_length j_call v_call cdr3_aa
16 TRBJ2-5 TRBV7-2 CASSLAPGPFGETQYF
14 TRBJ1-1 TRBV2 CASSPTGAHTEAFF
12 TRBJ2-7 TRBV20-1 CSARDYRYEQYF
15 TRBJ2-7 TRBV6-1 CASTAQGTGNNEQYF
15 TRBJ2-1 TRBV7-2 CASSPMGQRQNEQFF
15 TRBJ2-7 TRBV6-5 CASRYLSGQSYEQYF
18 TRBJ2-2 TRBV4-2 CASSLGQGELGGTGELFF
16 TRBJ1-6 TRBV4-2 CASSQTRWPENSPLHF
15 TRBJ1-5 TRBV10-3 CAISRGVNSNQPQHF
15 TRBJ2-1 TRBV28 CATLRGGGWTGEQFF
15 TRBJ1-1 TRBV18 CASSPPQGRGTEAFF
13 TRBJ2-5 TRBV11-2 CASSFSEAETQYF
14 TRBJ2-3 TRBV7-9 CASSTGPSTDTQYF
15 TRBJ2-7 TRBV6-1 CASSPTGLAEYEQYF
16 TRBJ2-5 TRBV11-2 CASSLRTSGGSGTQYF
13 TRBJ1-2 TRBV12-3/TRBV12-4 CASSLGLFYGYTF
13 TRBJ2-3 TRBV7-2 CASSPGGADTQYF
16 TRBJ2-4 TRBV3-1 CASSQLPDRVKNIQYF
14 TRBJ1-2 TRBV5-5 CASSPGTVPYGYTF
14 TRBJ1-2 TRBV5-4 CASSLSGSNYGYTF
17 TRBJ2-7 TRBV11-2 CASSLRASSGSSYEQYF
16 TRBJ2-1 TRBV5-1 CASSRDIRSSYNEQFF
14 TRBJ1-3 TRBV11-2 CASSPYRSGNTIYF
15 TRBJ1-6 TRBV3-1 CASQARGGGNSPLHF
11 TRBJ1-1 TRBV7-9 CASGTAAWAFF
15 TRBJ1-1 TRBV7-8 CASSLEYRGGTEAFF
14 TRBJ1-1 TRBV20-1 CSARVKDTNTEAFF
14 TRBJ1-5 TRBV2 CASSRTGGNQPQHF
14 TRBJ2-3 TRBV24-1 CATSDPGGTDTQYF
14 TRBJ1-6 TRBV5-1 CASRPGQGDSPLHF
14 TRBJ1-4 TRBV29-1 CSVPDGATNEKLFF
14 TRBJ1-2 TRBV20-1 CSARSEISNYGYTF
15 TRBJ2-1 TRBV15 CATSRAPGFYNEQFF
13 TRBJ2-5 TRBV27 CASKTQYQETQYF
16 TRBJ2-1 TRBV5-1 CASSLAGSLSYNEQFF
13 TRBJ2-3 TRBV7-9 CAGIPGPTDTQYF